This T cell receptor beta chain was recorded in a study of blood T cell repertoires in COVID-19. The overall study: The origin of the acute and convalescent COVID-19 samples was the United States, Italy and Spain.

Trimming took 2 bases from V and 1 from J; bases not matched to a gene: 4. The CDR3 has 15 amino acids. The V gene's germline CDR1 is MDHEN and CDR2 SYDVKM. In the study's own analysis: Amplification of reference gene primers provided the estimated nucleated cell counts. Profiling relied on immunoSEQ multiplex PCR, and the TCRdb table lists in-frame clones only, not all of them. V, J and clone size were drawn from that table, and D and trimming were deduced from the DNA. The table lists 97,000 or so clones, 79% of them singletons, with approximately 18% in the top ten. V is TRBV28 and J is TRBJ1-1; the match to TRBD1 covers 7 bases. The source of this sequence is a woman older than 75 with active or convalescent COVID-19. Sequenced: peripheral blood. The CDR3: CASSLPDRANTEAFF. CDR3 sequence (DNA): TGTGCCAGCAGTTTACCAGACAGGGCGAACACTGAAGCTTTCTTT.